Listed below are T cell receptor beta chains from one sample, sequenced in a study of blood T cell repertoires in COVID-19. TCRdb's copy holds only in-frame clones and misses some; the assay was immunoSEQ multiplex PCR. The sample has 250,000 to 350,000 clones, around nine tenths seen once. The sequenced sample was peripheral blood. These receptors came from a woman aged 30 to 39 with COVID-19, enrolled during active disease. Each CDR3 is given with its conserved first and last residue. Each record gives: D gene, J gene, V gene, clone size, CDR3 DNA, CDR3 protein. The D gene is left open where the match is weak. Only part of the rows carry a size: once, few, many, or a class if the clone is expanded.

d_gene: -
j_gene: TRBJ1-2
v_gene: TRBV24-1
abundance: -
CDR3nt: TGTGCCACCAGTGACCCGACAGGCTACGTGGGAGGCTACACCTTC
CDR3aa: CATSDPTGYVGGYTF

d_gene: TRBD2
j_gene: TRBJ2-7
v_gene: TRBV7-2
abundance: -
CDR3nt: TGTGCCAGCAGCTTACGCGGCGGGAGCATCTACGAGCAGTACTTC
CDR3aa: CASSLRGGSIYEQYF

d_gene: TRBD2
j_gene: TRBJ2-3
v_gene: TRBV4-3
abundance: -
CDR3nt: TGCGCCAGCAGCCTAGCGGGAGACACAGATACGCAGTATTTT
CDR3aa: CASSLAGDTDTQYF

d_gene: -
j_gene: TRBJ2-2
v_gene: TRBV28
abundance: -
CDR3nt: TGTGCCAGCTCACTCGGGGGTCCCGGGGAGCTGTTTTTT
CDR3aa: CASSLGGPGELFF

d_gene: TRBD2
j_gene: TRBJ2-2
v_gene: TRBV7-3
abundance: -
CDR3nt: TGTGCCAGCAGCTCCGTAGCGGGACTAAACACCGGGGAGCTGTTTTTT
CDR3aa: CASSSVAGLNTGELFF

d_gene: -
j_gene: TRBJ2-7
v_gene: TRBV5-6
abundance: -
CDR3nt: TGTGCCAGCAGCTTGGGAAGGAGGGCCCAGCAGTACTTC
CDR3aa: CASSLGRRAQQYF

d_gene: TRBD2
j_gene: TRBJ2-5
v_gene: TRBV4-3
abundance: -
CDR3nt: TGCGCCAGCAGCCAAGGCCGGACTAGCGGAGAGACCCAGTACTTC
CDR3aa: CASSQGRTSGETQYF

d_gene: -
j_gene: TRBJ1-5
v_gene: TRBV5-5
abundance: -
CDR3nt: TGTGCCAGCAGCTTGGACAGGGCAGTAGGCAATCAGCCCCAGCATTTT
CDR3aa: CASSLDRAVGNQPQHF

d_gene: TRBD2
j_gene: TRBJ2-3
v_gene: TRBV2
abundance: -
CDR3nt: TGTGCCAGCAGGCAACTAGCGCCTCTTCTAACAGATACGCAGTATTTT
CDR3aa: CASRQLAPLLTDTQYF

d_gene: -
j_gene: TRBJ2-3
v_gene: TRBV30
abundance: few
CDR3nt: TGTGCCTGGGAGCGGACGAGCACAGATACGCAGTATTTT
CDR3aa: CAWERTSTDTQYF

d_gene: -
j_gene: TRBJ1-2
v_gene: TRBV7-9
abundance: -
CDR3nt: TGTGCCAGCAGCTTAGCTAATCCCTCCGGTGGCTACACCTTC
CDR3aa: CASSLANPSGGYTF

d_gene: -
j_gene: TRBJ2-2
v_gene: TRBV2
abundance: -
CDR3nt: TGTGCCAGCAGTGAGTCTCGGGGCACCGGGGAGCTGTTTTTT
CDR3aa: CASSESRGTGELFF

d_gene: -
j_gene: TRBJ1-5
v_gene: TRBV28
abundance: -
CDR3nt: TGTGCCAGCACCCCCGGAGAAGAAGGCAATCAGCCCCAGCATTTT
CDR3aa: CASTPGEEGNQPQHF

d_gene: -
j_gene: TRBJ1-2
v_gene: TRBV5-1
abundance: -
CDR3nt: TGCGCCAGCAAAGCGGGAGTAAACTATGGCTACACCTTC
CDR3aa: CASKAGVNYGYTF

d_gene: -
j_gene: TRBJ1-1
v_gene: TRBV5-1
abundance: -
CDR3nt: TGCGCCAGCAGCCCGGACAGAGGGAACACTGAAGCTTTCTTT
CDR3aa: CASSPDRGNTEAFF

d_gene: TRBD1
j_gene: TRBJ1-1
v_gene: TRBV5-1
abundance: -
CDR3nt: TGCGCCAGCAGAAGGGGGGACAGGTTCACTGAAGCTTTCTTT
CDR3aa: CASRRGDRFTEAFF

d_gene: -
j_gene: TRBJ2-7
v_gene: TRBV11-2
abundance: -
CDR3nt: TGTGCCAGCAGCTTAGCAGGGTCTGCTTACGAGCAGTACTTC
CDR3aa: CASSLAGSAYEQYF